These 27 T cell receptor beta chains came from one sample sequenced in a study of blood T cells in healthy people across ages. The use of a sample-barcoded 5' primer and a J-beta primer mix characterized a second PCR of 7 to 11 cycles. TCRdb recomputed calls from the 5' RACE reads with MiXCR, one row per CDR3 protein. There are 500,000 to 550,000 distinct CDR3 sequences in the sample; more than 20% occur only once, and around 10% lies in the top ten. Another study also made use of these data, one on T cells of mothers and their children.

Sequenced: blood. Receptors originate from a boy aged 10-17 years in good health.

In its sample, this clonotype was seen a few times. This chain uses TRBV12-3 or TRBV12-4 with TRBJ1-4, with D unclear. The CDR3 length is 13 residues. V lost 6 bases and J lost 10, with 15 bases in between. This CDR3 is CASRGLPGGKLFF. The CDR3 bases are TGTGCCAGCAGGGGCCTCCCAGGTGGAAAACTGTTTTTT.

There are a few counts of this clonotype. CDR3 sequence: CATSVSGTGANVLTF. CDR3 DNA: TGTGCCACCAGTGTATCCGGGACTGGGGCCAACGTCCTGACTTTC. This chain uses TRBV24-1 with TRBJ2-6; weak D call: TRBD2 (5 bases). This CDR3 is built from 15 residues. The germline V and J ends were trimmed by 5 bases and 2 bases, with 9 bases remaining between them. The germline CDR1 and CDR2 sequences are KGHDR and SFDVKD.

The V call is TRBV28, the J call TRBJ1-5; D call uncertain. The germline V gene encodes CDR1 MDHEN and CDR2 SYDVKM. The germline V and J ends were trimmed by 8 bases and 0 bases, with 14 bases remaining between them. There are 15 residues in the CDR3. The CDR3 region has the DNA TGTGCCAGCCTTCTTACCCGACCTAGCAATCAGCCCCAGCATTTT. It yields the protein CASLLTRPSNQPQHF.

This chain links TRBV9 with TRBJ2-1; TRBD2 aligns across 7 bases. The V gene's germline CDR1 is SGDLS and CDR2 YYNGEE. J was trimmed by 2 bases and V by 2 bases; bases with no gene match: 7. This CDR3 is built from 16 residues. The CDR3 region is CASSVGGGSTYNEQFF. The CDR3 DNA is TGTGCCAGCAGCGTGGGTGGCGGGAGTACCTACAATGAGCAGTTCTTC.

The CDR3 loop is CASSLVETASSYEQYF. DNA of the CDR3: TGTGCCAGCAGCTTAGTTGAGACAGCATCTTCCTACGAGCAGTACTTC. The chain carries TRBV7-2 and TRBJ2-7; D is possibly TRBD1 (5 bases). CDR3 length: 16 amino acids. CDR1 is SGHTA and CDR2 is FQGNSA in the germline V gene. Trimming removed 1 base from V and 1 base from J, with 14 bases in between.

The chain has TRBV24-1 and TRBJ1-1; D perhaps matches TRBD1 (6 bases). This CDR3 has 12 amino acids. Germline V lookup: CDR1 KGHDR, CDR2 SFDVKD. The V gene lost 4 bases and the J gene lost 11 bases, with 13 bases spanning the gap. The DNA for the CDR3 is TGTGCCACCAGTGAACACACAGGGTCGGCTTTCTTT. This translates into CATSEHTGSAFF.

This clonotype came up a few times. The chain links TRBV28 to TRBJ2-5; TRBD2 matches at 8 bases. The CDR3 sequence is 15 residues long. The V gene's germline CDR1 is MDHEN and CDR2 SYDVKM. Trimming removed 7 bases from V and 0 bases from J; junction bases left unmatched: 7. CDR3 region: CASIFNSGNQETQYF. CDR3 in DNA: TGTGCCAGCATTTTTAATAGCGGGAACCAAGAGACCCAGTACTTC.

V usage is TRBV11-2 and J usage is TRBJ1-1; no clear D. This CDR3 contains 15 residues. Germline CDR1 and CDR2: SGHAT and FQNNGV. Deletions cut 5 bases from V and 5 bases from J, with 18 bases between. The CDR3 spells CASSRLEGSRTEAFF. Written as DNA, the CDR3 is TGTGCCAGCAGCCGCCTAGAGGGATCGAGAACTGAAGCTTTCTTT.

This clonotype was seen only a few times. The rearrangement links TRBV5-1 to TRBJ2-5, with 12 positions matching TRBD2. Matching the DNA end better, TRBJ2-1 makes the J call doubtful. CDR1 SGHRS and CDR2 YFSETQ come from the germline V gene. This CDR3 has 16 residues. CDR3 in DNA: TGCGCCAGCAGCTTGGCACTAGCGGGGGGTGATGATGAGCAGTTCTTC. Its translation: CASSLALAGGDDEQFF.

For the CDR3, the DNA is TGCGCCAGCAGCTTGGTGGGGTTTAGCACAGATACGCAGTATTTT. As protein: CASSLVGFSTDTQYF. J is TRBJ2-3 and V is TRBV5-1; D call uncertain. The germline V gene encodes CDR1 SGHRS and CDR2 YFSETQ. The CDR3 totals 15 residues. Trimming stripped 0 bases from V and 0 bases from J, with 8 bases between.

In DNA form, the CDR3 reads TGTGCCAGCAGTTTATACGCAGGCTCTGGAAACACCATATATTTT. As protein: CASSLYAGSGNTIYF. The V gene is TRBV28, the J gene TRBJ1-3; D is unresolved. V dropped 1 base and J dropped 0 bases, with 7 bases sitting between them. CDR1 is MDHEN and CDR2 is SYDVKM in the germline V gene. The CDR3 runs to 15 residues. The full variable domain, completed using reference TRBV28 and TRBJ1-3, is DVKVTQSSRYLVKRTGEKVFLECVQDMDHENMFWYRQDPGLGLRLIYFSYDVKMKEKGDIPEGYSVSREKKERFSLILESASTNQTSMYLCASSLYAGSGNTIYFGEGSWLTVV.

This clonotype has just one count. V and J are TRBV6-5 and TRBJ2-5; the D is unclear. V was trimmed by 0 bases and J by 5 bases, leaving 7 bases between them. The CDR3 totals 13 residues. The germline CDR1 and CDR2 sequences are MNHEY and SVGAGI. The CDR3, as DNA: TGTGCCAGCAGTTACTCGAAATGGGAGACCCAGTACTTC. Translation: CASSYSKWETQYF.

The rearrangement uses TRBV29-1 and TRBJ2-2; 12 positions agree with TRBD2. The CDR3 consists of 15 residues. The V and J ends lost 5 bases and 4 bases, in that order; junction bases with no gene match: 5. From germline, CDR1 is SQVTM and CDR2 ANQGSEA. The CDR3 loop reads CSVRLAGDSTGELFF. In DNA, the CDR3 is TGCAGCGTTAGACTAGCGGGAGATTCCACCGGGGAGCTGTTTTTT.

This chain links TRBV6-5 with TRBJ2-7; TRBD2 is a possible D gene (6 bases). The germline V and J ends were trimmed by 10 bases and 4 bases, with 23 bases remaining between them. The CDR3 loop spans 15 amino acids. Looked up from germline, CDR1 is MNHEY and CDR2 is SVGAGI. The CDR3 reads CANPTSSVSQYEQYF. The CDR3 DNA follows: TGTGCCAACCCTACTTCTAGCGTCTCCCAATACGAGCAGTACTTC.

V gene TRBV27 combines with J gene TRBJ2-1; TRBD2 matches 8 bases. Per the germline V gene, CDR1 is MNHEY and CDR2 is SMNVEV (reference sequence). V gave up 6 bases and J gave up 5 bases; unmatched junction bases: 9. CDR3 length: 15 amino acids. This CDR3 reads CASRLGLARDNEQFF. CDR3 DNA sequence: TGTGCCAGCAGGCTCGGACTAGCTCGGGACAATGAGCAGTTCTTC.

The chain recombines TRBV29-1 with TRBJ2-5, with 9 bases lining up with TRBD1. The end of the DNA aligns better with TRBJ2-7, so the J call may be wrong. CDR1 and CDR2 from the germline V gene are SQVTM and ANQGSEA. This CDR3 region has 14 residues. CDR3 sequence (DNA): TGCAGCGCAAACGGCGGGACAGGGACCCTCGAGCAGTACTTC. Residues: CSANGGTGTLEQYF.

The J gene is TRBJ2-2, the V gene TRBV5-5, with unresolved D. Germline V gives CDR1 SGHKS, CDR2 YYEKEE (reference sequence). CDR3 length equals 14 residues. The germline V and J ends were trimmed by 5 bases and 5 bases, with 13 bases remaining between them. The CDR3 DNA follows: TGTGCCAGCAGTTTCCATGATTGGACCGGGGAGCTGTTTTTT. Translation: CASSFHDWTGELFF. The variable domain in full, completed from reference TRBV5-5 and TRBJ2-2, reads DAGVTQSPTHLIKTRGQQVTLRCSPISGHKSVSWYQQVLGQGPQFIFQYYEKEERGRGNFPDRFSARQFPNYSSELNVNALLLGDSALYLCASSFHDWTGELFFGEGSRLTVL.

The chain carries TRBV7-6 and TRBJ2-6, with 9 bases that match TRBD1. CDR1 SGHVS and CDR2 FNYEAQ come from the germline V gene. Trimming cost V 5 bases and J 0 bases; bases outside gene matches: 5. There are 17 residues in the CDR3. CDR3 in amino acids: CASSPGQGISGANVLTF. The CDR3 region has the DNA TGTGCCAGCAGCCCGGGACAGGGAATCTCTGGGGCCAACGTCCTGACTTTC.

The chain links TRBV6-2 or TRBV6-3 to TRBJ2-3, with D hard to call. The V end was cut by 4 bases, the J end by 2 bases, with 7 bases between. This CDR3 has 13 residues. Germline loops: CDR1 MNHEY, CDR2 SVGEGT. CDR3 nucleotide sequence: TGTGCCAGCAGTTTTCTATTCACAGATACGCAGTATTTT. Translated: CASSFLFTDTQYF.

This chain joins TRBV3-1 and TRBJ2-7; D is unclear. CDR3 length: 16 residues. Per germline, CDR1 LGHDT and CDR2 YNNKEL (reference sequence). Trimming left V 4 bases short and J 1 base short, with 17 bases between. The CDR3 is CASSLRTLVGSYEQYF. Written as DNA, the CDR3 is TGTGCCAGCAGCCTTCGGACCTTGGTGGGTTCCTACGAGCAGTACTTC.

This clonotype was observed a handful of times. This chain joins TRBV4-3 and TRBJ2-7, with TRBD1 matching over 7 bases. The V segment lost 0 bases and the J segment 6 bases; nucleotides outside the gene matches: 8. Germline V gene lookup returns CDR1 LGHNA and CDR2 YSLEER. The CDR3 covers 15 residues. The DNA of the CDR3 is TGCGCCAGCAGCCAAGAAGCCAGGGGGACGGTCGAGCAGTACTTC. Its protein product is CASSQEARGTVEQYF.

This sequence joins TRBV20-1 and TRBJ1-2; D not certain. The CDR3 length is 13 residues. With 3 bases removed from V and 4 bases from J, the gap between germline ends came to 12 bases. The V gene's germline CDR1 is DFQATT and CDR2 SNEGSKA (reference sequence). The CDR3 DNA reads as TGCAGTGCTAGGGCCCCTAGGGTCTATGGCTACACCTTC. Translation gives CSARAPRVYGYTF.

In this sample, this clonotype turned up a few times. The V gene is TRBV3-1, the J gene TRBJ1-4; no clear D gene. The CDR3 has 15 residues. Trimming shortened V by 0 bases and J by 8 bases, and 13 bases separated the two germline ends. Germline CDR1 is LGHDT and CDR2 is YNNKEL (reference sequence). The CDR3 DNA reads TGTGCCAGCAGCCAAGAGAGATGGCCACGCGAAAAACTGTTTTTT. Its translation: CASSQERWPREKLFF.

This clonotype was seen many times. This chain connects TRBV29-1 to TRBJ2-5; D not certain. The DNA end is a closer match to TRBJ2-1, so the J assignment may be wrong. The CDR3 length is 13 residues. The germline CDR1 and CDR2 sequences are SQVTM and ANQGSEA. The CDR3 DNA sequence: TGCAGCGTTGCGACCGGGCCCTGGAATGAGCAGTTCTTC. This translates into CSVATGPWNEQFF.

The CDR3 bases are TGTGCCAGCAGCCGTACCCGACAGGGGGGCAACGAGCAGTACTTC. This encodes CASSRTRQGGNEQYF. This chain connects TRBV7-2 to TRBJ2-7; 9 bases map to TRBD1. This CDR3 is built from 15 residues. The V gene end was trimmed by 5 bases and the J gene end by 5 bases; junction bases not matched to a gene: 10. CDR1 is SGHTA and CDR2 is FQGNSA in the germline V gene.

The sample holds a few counts of this clonotype. The chain uses TRBV24-1 and TRBJ2-1; TRBD1 is a possible D gene (6 bases). The CDR3 is made up of 17 amino acids. Trimming removed 3 bases at V and 4 bases at J, with 18 bases between. Germline V gene sequence: CDR1 KGHDR, CDR2 SFDVKD. The CDR3 nucleotides are TGTGCCACCAGTGATGGACTTAGGGACACAACTTACAATGAGCAGTTCTTC. This encodes CATSDGLRDTTYNEQFF.

This clonotype was recorded at least ten times. The V gene is TRBV4-3, the J gene TRBJ2-5; D not resolved. Trimming cost V 0 bases and J 5 bases, with 7 bases left between them. The CDR3 spans 13 residues. Germline V gene lookup returns CDR1 LGHNA and CDR2 YSLEER. CDR3 in DNA: TGCGCCAGCAGCCAAGATCGCATCGAGACCCAGTACTTC. Encoded protein: CASSQDRIETQYF.